This is a list of T cell receptor beta chains from one sample in a study of cytomegalovirus exposure and HLA in healthy donors. The data were produced by immunoSEQ multiplex PCR, yet TCRdb's version contains in-frame clones alone and is incomplete. The sample includes 150,000 to 200,000 clones, roughly 79% of them seen just once. What was sequenced was PBMCs. These receptors originate from a man aged 30 to 45 in good health and CMV-seronegative. Both conserved end residues are trimmed from each CDR3. Rows give clone size only sometimes, using once, few, many, or a class for an expanded clone.

CDR3 protein | V gene | clone size | J gene
ASSLNGQGASEQY | TRBV7-3 | NA | TRBJ2-7
AIRRTGTGNSPLH | TRBV10-3 | NA | TRBJ1-6
ASTRNRGPITQY | TRBV28 | few | TRBJ2-5
ASSQSTGTGGGYT | TRBV4-1 | NA | TRBJ1-2
ASSQLRSGNTEAF | TRBV16 | NA | TRBJ1-1
ASSLPRLQIMNTEAF | TRBV5-6 | once | TRBJ1-1
ASSVDPPGGPTDTQY | TRBV9 | NA | TRBJ2-3
ASKRDSNQPQH | TRBV6-5 | few | TRBJ1-5
ASSLRWASGSGYNEQF | TRBV5-6 | NA | TRBJ2-1
ASSLTGTSGRADEQF | TRBV7-2 | once | TRBJ2-1
ASTQDRSYSYEQY | TRBV6-5 | NA | TRBJ2-7
ASSHPGQRTFTEAF | TRBV4-1 | NA | TRBJ1-1
ATSRDIRGGGEKLF | TRBV15 | NA | TRBJ1-4
ASSQNGTGERGYT | TRBV23-1 | few | TRBJ1-2
SSKSGNYNEQF | TRBV29-1 | NA | TRBJ2-1
ASSPGTYEQY | TRBV7-8 | NA | TRBJ2-7
ASMAAAPYEQY | TRBV6-1 | NA | TRBJ2-7
ASSSADRGTYGYT | TRBV7-9 | once | TRBJ1-2
ASSLVLNYEQY | TRBV7-9 | NA | TRBJ2-7
AISLTGEDTEAF | TRBV10-3 | NA | TRBJ1-1
ATSLDRDYGYT | TRBV15 | NA | TRBJ1-2
ASNWTGVGYT | TRBV6-4 | NA | TRBJ1-2
SVGLAGHYEQY | TRBV29-1 | NA | NA
ASSPLRDSGANVLT | TRBV18 | once | TRBJ2-6
ASSETSGRANEQF | TRBV13 | NA | TRBJ2-1
ASTKEGEGYGYT | TRBV6-1 | NA | TRBJ1-2
ASSQATGKREQF | TRBV10-1 | few | TRBJ2-1
ATLLTDRNTIY | TRBV6-1 | NA | TRBJ1-3